Below are 15 T cell receptor beta chains sequenced from a single sample in a study of Ad26.COV2.S vaccination and SARS-CoV-2 variants. As for treatment: 15 to 20 received Ad26.COV2.S at low or high dose, single or two shots; 5 received placebo; per-sample allocation not given. The samples were gathered on day 63 after the first injection of vaccine or placebo. Using immunoSEQ multiplex PCR, the repertoire was profiled, and TCRdb retains in-frame clones only, with some absent. The table records about 470,000 clones, about nine tenths of them present only once. The specimen comprised peripheral blood, sampled in a trial of Ad26.COV2.S vaccine versus placebo. The source is a person aged 18-65 years who received the Ad26.COV2.S COVID-19 vaccine or a placebo.

The rearrangement joins TRBV2 to TRBJ2-3; D possibly corresponds to TRBD1 (5 bases). The CDR3 consists of 13 residues. Deletions cut 1 base from V and 4 bases from J, with 6 bases between. Looked up from germline, CDR1 is SNHLY and CDR2 is FYNNEI. For the CDR3, the DNA is TGTGCCAGCAGTGAAGTCAGGGCAGATACGCAGTATTTT. The encoded protein is CASSEVRADTQYF.

This clone was seen a single time. V is TRBV9 and J is TRBJ2-2; a possible D gene is TRBD2 (7 bases). This CDR3 contains 16 residues. Germline-derived CDR1 and CDR2 are SGDLS and YYNGEE. The V and J ends lost 0 bases and 4 bases respectively, with 13 bases between them. Here the CDR3 reads CASSVGAGASTGELFF. CDR3 DNA: TGTGCCAGCAGCGTAGGCGCGGGGGCAAGCACCGGGGAGCTGTTTTTT.

The chain couples TRBV6-1 to TRBJ1-2, with unresolved D. Trimming pared 1 base from V and 0 bases from J, leaving 9 bases between. This CDR3 has 15 residues. Germline CDR1 reads MNHNS; CDR2 reads SASEGT. The CDR3, as DNA: TGTGCCAGCAGTGAAGTCGGCAGAGCTAACTATGGCTACACCTTC. This translates into CASSEVGRANYGYTF.

The V gene is TRBV11-2, the J gene TRBJ2-1; 7 bases align to TRBD1. Trimming removed 6 bases from V and 3 bases from J; junction bases left unmatched: 8. CDR1 and CDR2 from the germline V gene are SGHAT and FQNNGV. This CDR3 spans 15 amino acids. In DNA, the CDR3 is TGTGCCAGCAGATCTAGAGGGGGCTTCTACAATGAGCAGTTCTTC. As protein: CASRSRGGFYNEQFF.

This chain's CDR3 is CASSFPRTANEQFF. CDR3 nucleotide sequence: TGTGCCAGCAGTTTCCCTAGGACAGCCAATGAGCAGTTCTTC. The genes are TRBV28 and TRBJ2-1, with D tentatively TRBD1 (6 bases). The germline gives CDR1 MDHEN, CDR2 SYDVKM. V gave up 3 bases and J gave up 6 bases, with 12 bases separating them. This CDR3 region has 14 residues.

In this sample, this clone turned up once. The chain combines TRBV5-4 with TRBJ2-7; D may be TRBD1 (5 bases). The CDR3 has 16 residues. Trimming stripped 4 bases from V and 2 bases from J, with 19 bases between. From germline, CDR1 is SGHNT and CDR2 YYREEE (reference sequence). The CDR3 sequence is CASSPDMEALPYEQYF. In nucleotides, the CDR3 is TGTGCCAGCAGCCCGGACATGGAAGCCCTGCCCTACGAGCAGTACTTC. Variable domain in full (rest from reference TRBV5-4 and TRBJ2-7): ETGVTQSPTHLIKTRGQQVTLRCSSQSGHNTVSWYQQALGQGPQFIFQYYREEENGRGNFPPRFSGLQFPNYSSELNVNALELDDSALYLCASSPDMEALPYEQYFGPGTRLTVT.

The gene calls are TRBV28 and TRBJ1-5; D perhaps matches TRBD1 (5 bases). V was clipped by 6 bases and J by 5 bases, with 14 bases between them. The CDR3 spans 14 residues. Germline assignment: CDR1 MDHEN and CDR2 SYDVKM. The CDR3 loop reads CASRGARVDQPQHF. As DNA, the CDR3 is TGTGCCAGCAGGGGAGCCAGGGTCGATCAGCCCCAGCATTTT.

This rearrangement joins TRBV5-1 to TRBJ1-3; TRBD1 matches at 7 bases. V shed 0 bases and J 0 bases; nucleotides not matched to a gene: 3. Germline CDR1 SGHRS, CDR2 YFSETQ. This CDR3 has 16 residues. The CDR3 reads CASSLAGTDSGNTIYF. The CDR3 DNA follows: TGCGCCAGCAGCTTGGCCGGGACAGACTCTGGAAACACCATATATTTT.

A word on this clone: The same CDR3 is also encoded by other DNA sequences in this sample. The rearrangement uses TRBV7-9 and TRBJ1-4; 10 nucleotides align to TRBD1. Germline V gene data show CDR1 as SEHNR and CDR2 as FQNEAQ (reference sequence). This CDR3 has 15 residues. After removal of 5 bases from V and 5 bases from J, the junction contained 5 bases not matched to a gene. In DNA, the CDR3 is TGTGCCAGCAGCCTCGGACAGGGGGAAAATGAAAAACTGTTTTTT. It yields the protein CASSLGQGENEKLFF.

V is TRBV3-1 (or the pseudogene TRBV3-2) and J is TRBJ2-5, with D possibly matching TRBD2 (6 bases). The CDR3 totals 13 residues. Germline CDR1 is LGHDT and CDR2 is YNNKEL (reference sequence). Trimming removed 8 bases at V and 1 base at J, with 11 bases between. In nucleotides, the CDR3 is TGTGCCAGCCTTCGGGAGCCCCAAGAGACCCAGTACTTC. Translation: CASLREPQETQYF.

The chain joins TRBV19 to TRBJ1-1, with a possible D match to TRBD1 (5 bases). V lost 10 bases to trimming and J lost 5 bases, with 11 bases between them. Germline loops: CDR1 LNHDA, CDR2 SQIVND (reference sequence). This CDR3 is 11 amino acids long. The DNA of the CDR3 is TGTGCCACGGAGCAGGGAACTGAAGCTTTCTTT. It specifies CATEQGTEAFF.

This chain uses TRBV3-1 (or the pseudogene TRBV3-2) with TRBJ2-5; TRBD2 agrees at 10 bases. V was pared by 2 bases and J by 5 bases, with 8 bases of the junction left unmatched. The CDR3 consists of 16 residues. Germline loops: CDR1 LGHDT, CDR2 YNNKEL (reference sequence). CDR3 sequence: CASSQNSGRAWETQYF. DNA of the CDR3: TGTGCCAGCAGCCAAAACAGCGGGAGGGCCTGGGAGACCCAGTACTTC.

This clone was counted a single time. The chain uses TRBV5-1 and TRBJ1-1; D call uncertain. This CDR3 is built from 15 residues. Germline CDR1 and CDR2: SGHRS and YFSETQ. Trimming left V 0 bases short and J 3 bases short, with 12 bases between. CDR3 protein: CASSLEWAVDTEAFF. CDR3 DNA: TGCGCCAGCAGCTTGGAGTGGGCTGTAGACACTGAAGCTTTCTTT.

This clone was seen only a few times. This rearrangement joins TRBV7-9 to TRBJ1-5; D unresolved. Germline lookup yields CDR1 SEHNR and CDR2 FQNEAQ (reference sequence). V lost 4 bases, J lost 0 bases, and 10 bases lay in between. This CDR3 comprises 15 residues. CDR3 protein: CASSSDVNSNQPQHF. For the CDR3, the DNA is TGTGCCAGCAGCTCGGACGTAAATAGCAATCAGCCCCAGCATTTT.

The J gene is TRBJ1-2, the V gene TRBV28, with a weak D call TRBD1 (5 bases). Deletions cut 6 bases from V and 7 bases from J, with 12 bases between. Germline CDR1 and CDR2: MDHEN and SYDVKM. The CDR3 totals 12 residues. CDR3 amino acids: CASRQGTSGYTF. CDR3 DNA sequence: TGTGCCAGCAGGCAGGGTACGAGTGGCTACACCTTC.